This T cell receptor beta chain stems from a study of T cells in tuberculosis. Assay used: immunoSEQ multiplex PCR; TCRdb lists only in-frame clones, some missing. The sample yields 30,000 or so clones, approximately 85% seen once. As to this clone: Its antigen is still unknown.

V lost 4 bases and J 5 bases, leaving 18 bases between the germline ends. CDR1 and CDR2 (germline): MNHEY, SVGAGI. The CDR3 contains 16 residues. Whole-study findings and limits: Shorter CDR3-alpha in active tuberculosis partly drove smaller distances.

As to time point: new active TB diagnosis, blood taken before or within 7 days of starting treatment. The chain joins TRBV6-5 to TRBJ2-1; maybe TRBD2 (6 bases). This receptor was taken from an adult with tuberculosis. This specimen consisted of PBMCs, obtained at tuberculosis diagnosis. CDR3 in amino acids: CASSWEASGPNNEQFF. CDR3 DNA sequence: TGTGCCAGCAGTTGGGAGGCCTCGGGGCCTAACAATGAGCAGTTCTTC.